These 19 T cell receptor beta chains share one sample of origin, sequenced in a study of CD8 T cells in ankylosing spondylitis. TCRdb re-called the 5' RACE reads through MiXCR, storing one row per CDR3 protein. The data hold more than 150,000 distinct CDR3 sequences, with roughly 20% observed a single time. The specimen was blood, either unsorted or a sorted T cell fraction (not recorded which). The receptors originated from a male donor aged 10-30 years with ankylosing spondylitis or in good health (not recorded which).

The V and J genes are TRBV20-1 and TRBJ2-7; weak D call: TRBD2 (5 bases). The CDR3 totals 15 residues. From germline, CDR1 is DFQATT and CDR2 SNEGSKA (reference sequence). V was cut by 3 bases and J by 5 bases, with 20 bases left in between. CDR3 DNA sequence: TGCAGTGCTAGTGACGTGGTGGCGGGCCGGGACGAGCAGTACTTC. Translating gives CSASDVVAGRDEQYF.

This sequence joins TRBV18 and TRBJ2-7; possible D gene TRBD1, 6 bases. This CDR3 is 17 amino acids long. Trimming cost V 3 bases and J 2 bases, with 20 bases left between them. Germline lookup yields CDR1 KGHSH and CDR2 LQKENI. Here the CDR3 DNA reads TGTGCCAGCTCACCGAACCCGGACAGAAATTCGACCTACGAGCAGTACGTC. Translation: CASSPNPDRNSTYEQYV.

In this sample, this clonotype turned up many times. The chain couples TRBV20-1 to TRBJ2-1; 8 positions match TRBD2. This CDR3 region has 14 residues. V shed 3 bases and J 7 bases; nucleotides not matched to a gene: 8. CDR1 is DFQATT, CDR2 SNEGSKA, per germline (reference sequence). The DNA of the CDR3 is TGCAGTGCTAGGGTAGCGGGAAGGGGGAATGAGCAGTTCTTC. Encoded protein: CSARVAGRGNEQFF.

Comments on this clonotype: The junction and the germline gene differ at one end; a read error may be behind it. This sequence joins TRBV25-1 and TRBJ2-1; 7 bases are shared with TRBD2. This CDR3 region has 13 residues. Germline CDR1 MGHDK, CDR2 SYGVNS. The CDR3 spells CAGSEPAGRDQFF. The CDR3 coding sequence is TGTGCCGGCAGTGAGCCAGCGGGAAGGGACCAGTTCTTC.

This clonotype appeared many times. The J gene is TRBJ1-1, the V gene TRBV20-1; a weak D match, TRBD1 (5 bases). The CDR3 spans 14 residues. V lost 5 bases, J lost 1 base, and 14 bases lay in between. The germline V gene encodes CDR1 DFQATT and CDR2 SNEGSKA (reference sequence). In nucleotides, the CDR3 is TGCAGTGCTCTTCTGGGGGGAGGGAACACTGAAGCTTTCTTT. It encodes CSALLGGGNTEAFF.

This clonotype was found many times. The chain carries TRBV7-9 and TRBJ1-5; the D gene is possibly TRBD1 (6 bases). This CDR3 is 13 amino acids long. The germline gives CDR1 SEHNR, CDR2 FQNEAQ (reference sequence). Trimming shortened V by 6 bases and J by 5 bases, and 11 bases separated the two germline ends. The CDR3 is CASRLGADQPQHF. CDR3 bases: TGTGCCAGCAGACTGGGGGCCGATCAGCCCCAGCATTTT.

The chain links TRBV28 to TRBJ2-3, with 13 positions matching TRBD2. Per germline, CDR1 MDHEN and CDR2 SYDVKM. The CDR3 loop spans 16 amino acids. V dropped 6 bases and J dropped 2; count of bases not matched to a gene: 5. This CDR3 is CASRWTSGRATDTQYF. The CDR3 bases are TGTGCCAGCAGATGGACTAGCGGGAGAGCCACAGATACGCAGTATTTT.

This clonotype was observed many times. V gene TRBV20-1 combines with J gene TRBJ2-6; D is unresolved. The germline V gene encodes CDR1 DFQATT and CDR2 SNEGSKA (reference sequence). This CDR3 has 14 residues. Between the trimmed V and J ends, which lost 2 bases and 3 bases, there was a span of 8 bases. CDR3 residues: CSARPLGGANVLTF. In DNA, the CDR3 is TGCAGTGCTAGACCCTTGGGTGGGGCCAACGTCCTGACTTTC.

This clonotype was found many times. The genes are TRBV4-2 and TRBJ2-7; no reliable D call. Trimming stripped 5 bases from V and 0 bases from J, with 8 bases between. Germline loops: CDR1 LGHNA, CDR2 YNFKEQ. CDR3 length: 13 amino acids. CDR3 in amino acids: CASSEALSYEQYF. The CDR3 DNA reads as TGTGCCAGCAGCGAAGCTCTCTCCTACGAGCAGTACTTC.

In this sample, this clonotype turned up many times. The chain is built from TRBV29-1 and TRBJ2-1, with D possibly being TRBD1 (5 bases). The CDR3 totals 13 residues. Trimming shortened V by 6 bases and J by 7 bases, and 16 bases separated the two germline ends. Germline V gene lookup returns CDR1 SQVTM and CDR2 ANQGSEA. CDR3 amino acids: CSVRTAKGNEQFF. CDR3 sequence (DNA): TGCAGCGTACGAACGGCTAAGGGGAATGAGCAGTTCTTC.

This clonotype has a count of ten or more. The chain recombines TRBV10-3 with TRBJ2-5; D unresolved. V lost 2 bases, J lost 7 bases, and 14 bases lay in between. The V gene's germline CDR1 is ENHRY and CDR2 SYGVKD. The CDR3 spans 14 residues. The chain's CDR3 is CAISEGQDGRTQYF. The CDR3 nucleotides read TGTGCCATCAGTGAGGGCCAGGACGGAAGGACCCAGTACTTC.

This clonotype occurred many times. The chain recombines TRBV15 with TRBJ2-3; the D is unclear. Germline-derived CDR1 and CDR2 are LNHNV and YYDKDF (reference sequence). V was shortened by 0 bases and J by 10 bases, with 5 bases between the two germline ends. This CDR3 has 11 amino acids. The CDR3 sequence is CATSRDSAQYF. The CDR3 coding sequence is TGTGCCACCAGCAGAGATTCCGCGCAGTATTTT.

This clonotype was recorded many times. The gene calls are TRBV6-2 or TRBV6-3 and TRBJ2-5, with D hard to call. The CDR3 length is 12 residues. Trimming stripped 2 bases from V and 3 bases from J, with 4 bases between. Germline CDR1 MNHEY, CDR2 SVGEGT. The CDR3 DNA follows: TGTGCCAGCAGTTACCCCGAAGAGACCCAGTACTTC. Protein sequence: CASSYPEETQYF.

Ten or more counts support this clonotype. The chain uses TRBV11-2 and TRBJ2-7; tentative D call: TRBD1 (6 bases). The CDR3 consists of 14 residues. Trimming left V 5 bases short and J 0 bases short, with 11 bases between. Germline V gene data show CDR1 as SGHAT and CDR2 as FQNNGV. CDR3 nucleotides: TGTGCCAGCAGCCAGGGGCTCCTCTCCTACGAGCAGTACGTC. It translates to CASSQGLLSYEQYV.

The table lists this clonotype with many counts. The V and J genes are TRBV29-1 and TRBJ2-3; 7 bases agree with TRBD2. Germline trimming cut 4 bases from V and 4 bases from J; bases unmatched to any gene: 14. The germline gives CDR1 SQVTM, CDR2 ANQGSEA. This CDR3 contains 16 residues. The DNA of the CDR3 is TGCAGCGTTGGTTCACTAGGGGAGGGTTGGGCAGATACGCAGTATTTT. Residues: CSVGSLGEGWADTQYF.

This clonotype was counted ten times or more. CDR3 coding DNA: TGCAGTGCCGGGACCCGGAGGGACACTGAAGCTTTCTTT. Encoded protein: CSAGTRRDTEAFF. The rearrangement uses TRBV20-1 and TRBJ1-1; D is possibly TRBD1 (5 bases). Trimming took off 6 bases at V and 3 bases at J, with 14 bases between the two ends. The CDR3 contains 13 residues. Germline assignment: CDR1 DFQATT and CDR2 SNEGSKA (reference sequence).

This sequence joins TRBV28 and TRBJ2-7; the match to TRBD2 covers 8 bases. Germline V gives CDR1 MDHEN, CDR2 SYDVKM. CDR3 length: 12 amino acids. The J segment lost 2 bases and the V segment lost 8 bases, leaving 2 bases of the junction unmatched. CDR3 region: CASRGGAYEQYF. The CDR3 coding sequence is TGTGCCAGCCGGGGGGGGGCCTACGAGCAGTACTTC. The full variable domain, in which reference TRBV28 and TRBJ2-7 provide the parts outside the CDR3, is DVKVTQSSRYLVKRTGEKVFLECVQDMDHENMFWYRQDPGLGLRLIYFSYDVKMKEKGDIPEGYSVSREKKERFSLILESASTNQTSMYLCASRGGAYEQYFGPGTRLTVT.

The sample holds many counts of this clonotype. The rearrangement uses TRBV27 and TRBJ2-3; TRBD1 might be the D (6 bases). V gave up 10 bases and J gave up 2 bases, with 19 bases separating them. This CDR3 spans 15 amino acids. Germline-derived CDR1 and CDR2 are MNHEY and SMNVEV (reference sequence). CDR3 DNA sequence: TGTGCCACCTGGGGCTCGGGACACCCCACAGATACGCAGTATTTT. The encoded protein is CATWGSGHPTDTQYF.

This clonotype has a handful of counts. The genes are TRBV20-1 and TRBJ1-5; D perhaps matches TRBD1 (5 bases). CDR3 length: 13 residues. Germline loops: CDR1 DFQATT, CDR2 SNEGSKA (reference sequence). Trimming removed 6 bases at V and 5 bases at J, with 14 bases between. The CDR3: CSASGKGYQPQHF. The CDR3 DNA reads TGCAGTGCCTCAGGGAAGGGATATCAGCCCCAGCATTTT.